Listed here is a single T cell receptor beta chain. Its cognate antigen is unknown. The data stem from a study of shared clonotypes between healthy human individuals. Donors comprised only Caucasian adults living in Nashville, Tennessee. An even split of each subset's genomic DNA across several immunoSEQ plates was performed. Data came from immunoSEQ multiplex PCR; TCRdb stores just in-frame clones and leaves some out. The sample shows roughly 660,000 clones, around 90% of them seen only once. Whole-study results and caveats: Larger richness was generally estimated for naive than memory subsets. Despite large depth, rarefaction showed incomplete sorted-subset sequencing.

The CDR3 has 11 amino acids. Germline V lookup: CDR1 DFQATT, CDR2 SNEGSKA (reference sequence). The V gene lost 1 base and the J gene lost 5 bases, with 5 bases spanning the gap. The rearrangement uses TRBV20-1 and TRBJ1-2; no definite D call. The sequence was obtained from a man aged 18 to 29 in good health. Some clones in this sample may be carry-over from other donors' samples. Sequenced sample: memory CD8+ T cells from PBMCs. Subset meaning: CD45RO+ cells pooled with CCR7-negative TemRA cells. CDR3 amino acids: CSARGRYGYTF. The CDR3 coding sequence is TGCAGTGCTAGAGGACGGTATGGCTACACCTTC.